This is a list of T cell receptor beta chains from one sample in a study of blood T cell repertoires in COVID-19. Sequenced by immunoSEQ multiplex PCR; TCRdb stores in-frame clones only, minus some. The data show 350,000 or so clones, roughly 87% seen once. Sequencing was carried out using peripheral blood. The receptors here all came from a woman in her sixties or seventies with COVID-19, enrolled during active disease. CDR3s include the opening cysteine and the closing phenylalanine or tryptophan. A D gene is named only where the DNA matches it firmly. Part of the rows lack a size; the others show once, few, many or a class for expanded clones.

>TRBJ2-3|-|TRBV7-2|-
CASSPRGGAGDTQYF
TGTGCCAGCAGCCCACGGGGCGGGGCGGGAGATACGCAGTATTTT
>TRBJ1-6|-|TRBV3-1/TRBV3-2|-
CASSGRGSPLHF
TGTGCCAGCAGCGGACGGGGTTCGCCCCTCCACTTT
>TRBJ2-3|-|TRBV7-3|TRBD2
CASSKSGGSTDTQYF
TGTGCCAGCAGCAAGAGCGGGGGAAGCACAGATACGCAGTATTTT
>TRBJ1-6|once|TRBV6-1|-
CASSAGVVQVGSPLHF
TGTGCCAGCAGTGCTGGGGTGGTACAGGTCGGATCACCCCTCCACTTT
>TRBJ2-3|-|TRBV11-3|TRBD1
CASRRTGGSTDTQYF
TGTGCCAGCAGGAGGACAGGGGGTAGCACAGATACGCAGTATTTT
>TRBJ1-2|-|TRBV14|TRBD1
CASSPGQGITNYGYTF
TGTGCCAGCAGCCCGGGACAGGGTATTACTAACTATGGCTACACCTTC
>TRBJ1-4|once|TRBV5-1|TRBD1
CASSRDSSNEKLFF
TGCGCCAGCAGCAGGGACAGCAGTAATGAAAAACTGTTTTTT
>TRBJ1-2|few|TRBV21-1|-
CASSKVTVSSRGYTF
TGTGCCAGCAGCAAAGTAACTGTGTCGTCGCGTGGCTACACCTTC
>TRBJ2-3|-|TRBV5-8|-
CASSQGTTGGPDTQYF
TGTGCCAGCAGCCAGGGGACTACGGGGGGCCCAGATACGCAGTATTTT
>TRBJ1-1|-|TRBV19|-
CASSIGGGLDTEAFF
TGTGCCAGTAGTATAGGCGGGGGGCTTGACACTGAAGCTTTCTTT